Included here is one T cell receptor (beta chain) sequence, with context. These data come from a study of OX40 agonist ivuxolimab in advanced cancers. Study background: Patients were treated with ivuxolimab, an agonistic anti-OX40 (CD134) antibody. Administration of intravenous ivuxolimab to patients occurred every 2 weeks at 0.01 to 10 mg/kg.

Measured with immunoSEQ multiplex PCR; TCRdb has only the in-frame clones, and not every one. The sample contains about 33,000 clones, 65% to 85% of which appear only once. The CDR3 is made up of 14 amino acids. Germline V lookup: CDR1 SEHNR, CDR2 FQNEAQ (reference sequence). V was clipped by 7 bases and J by 7 bases, with 19 bases between them. This receptor was taken from an adult with an advanced solid tumor such as melanoma, head and neck, liver or kidney cancer. Sequenced here: CD4+ or CD8+ T cells sorted from blood, sampled in a trial of the OX40 agonist ivuxolimab. The chain recombines TRBV7-9 with TRBJ2-5; possibly TRBD2 for D (6 bases). The CDR3 loop reads CASIPSEGPGTQYF. CDR3 nucleotide sequence: TGTGCCAGCATCCCTAGCGAGGGACCTGGGACCCAGTACTTC.